This T cell receptor (beta chain) appears in the sequencing data of a study of blood T cell repertoires in COVID-19. The wider study: Donors in the United States, Italy and Spain gave samples during acute or convalescent COVID-19.

Trimming removed 4 bases from V and 5 bases from J, with 12 bases in between. Germline CDR1 is LNHDA and CDR2 is SQIVND (reference sequence). This CDR3 is built from 13 residues. Assay used: immunoSEQ multiplex PCR; TCRdb lists only in-frame clones, some missing. The sample has about 55,000 clones; 65% to 90% are singletons. The receptor was isolated from a human donor in a cohort sampled during active COVID-19. Sequencing used peripheral blood. The chain couples TRBV19 to TRBJ2-7; a weak D match, TRBD2 (6 bases). The CDR3 reads CASSTGGFHEQYF. The CDR3 DNA reads as TGTGCCAGTAGTACTGGGGGGTTCCACGAGCAGTACTTC.